What follows is one T cell receptor (beta chain) and its context. The target antigen is unknown. The sample belongs to a study of T-cell reconstitution after alpha-beta-depleted transplantation in children. Study-level points and caveats: About two months after transplant, alpha-beta T cells reportedly came from several hundred expanded graft clones. The authors attributed T-cell counts and diversity one year after transplant mostly to newly produced T cells.

Unique molecular identifiers were used to barcode this TCRbeta library. TCRdb reprocessed the PCR reads via MiXCR and lists one record per CDR3 protein. The sample contains more than 75,000 distinct CDR3 sequences, more than 20% of which appear only once. The CDR3 is 15 amino acids. V lost 4 bases and J lost 4, with 14 bases in between. Germline V gene sequence: CDR1 SGHTA, CDR2 FQGNSA. This specimen consisted of PBMCs, obtained before TCRalphabeta/CD19-depleted stem cell transplant. The receptor was isolated from a boy between 2 and 10 years old with acute lymphoblastic leukemia, due to receive a stem cell transplant. The chain recombines TRBV7-2 with TRBJ1-5, with D possibly matching TRBD1 (5 bases). CDR3 nucleotides: TGTGCCAGCAGCTCCGAACCAGGACAAAATCAGCCCCAGCATTTT. It codes for CASSSEPGQNQPQHF.